This T cell receptor (beta chain) originates from a study of blood T cell repertoires in COVID-19. The length of the CDR3 is 13 residues. With V trimmed by 7 bases and J by 4 bases, 5 bases remained unmatched. Repertoires were generated with immunoSEQ multiplex PCR, while TCRdb's copy carries only in-frame clones and drops some. The sample holds 110,000 or so clones, 85% to 90% seen once. Sequencing used peripheral blood. The TCR was taken from a human donor in a cohort sampled during active COVID-19. The V call is TRBV12-3 or TRBV12-4, the J call TRBJ1-1, with 8 bases matching TRBD1. The CDR3 region is CASKPDRVTEAFF. The CDR3 DNA reads as TGTGCCAGCAAACCGGACAGGGTCACTGAAGCTTTCTTT.